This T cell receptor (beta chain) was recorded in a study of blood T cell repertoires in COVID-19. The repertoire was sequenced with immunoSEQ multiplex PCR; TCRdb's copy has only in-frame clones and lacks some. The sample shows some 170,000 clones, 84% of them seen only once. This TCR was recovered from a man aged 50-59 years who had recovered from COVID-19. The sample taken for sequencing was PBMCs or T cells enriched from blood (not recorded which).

CDR3 DNA sequence: TGTGCCTGGAGTGTAGCGGGGCAGATCGGAAACACCATATATTTT. The encoded protein is CAWSVAGQIGNTIYF. The V call is TRBV30, the J call TRBJ1-3, with D tentatively TRBD1 (5 bases). The CDR3 has 15 residues. In germline, CDR1 is GTSNPN, CDR2 SVGIG (reference sequence). The germline V and J ends were trimmed by 0 bases and 4 bases, with 13 bases remaining between them.